These 23 T cell receptor beta chains were sequenced from one sample in a study of control samples from healthy donors and cancer patients. Sequencing used immunoSEQ multiplex PCR; TCRdb keeps in-frame clones, though not all of them. The profile shows tens of thousands of clones, roughly 80% of them singletons. Sample: PBMCs. Source of these receptors: a man aged 65 to 85 with lung cancer.

This chain uses TRBV12-3 or TRBV12-4 with TRBJ2-1; no reliable D call. CDR3 length equals 11 residues. The V and J ends lost 5 bases and 8 bases respectively, with 7 bases between them. The CDR3 here is CASSRRYEQFF. The CDR3 coding sequence is TGTGCCAGCAGTCGACGATATGAGCAGTTCTTC.

The rearrangement uses TRBV6-2 or TRBV6-3 and TRBJ2-3; 7 bases are a match to TRBD2. V was pared by 5 bases and J by 0 bases, with 5 bases of the junction left unmatched. Germline CDR1 MNHEY, CDR2 SVGEGT. The CDR3 contains 15 residues. CDR3 DNA: TGTGCCAGCAGTCCCCGACTAGCTAGCACAGATACGCAGTATTTT. Its protein is CASSPRLASTDTQYF.

The rearrangement uses TRBV7-3 and TRBJ2-6; 9 positions agree with TRBD1. The CDR3 totals 18 residues. The junction had 10 bases not matched to a gene; V was cut back by 5 bases and J by 2 bases. Germline V gives CDR1 SGHTA, CDR2 FQGTGA. CDR3 coding DNA: TGTGCCAGCAGCCCGCGGAGGGACAGGGAAGCTGGGGCCAACGTCCTGACTTTC. It is translated as CASSPRRDREAGANVLTF.

V usage is TRBV19 and J usage is TRBJ2-5; D ambiguous. The CDR3 is made up of 15 amino acids. Looked up from germline, CDR1 is LNHDA and CDR2 is SQIVND (reference sequence). V was cut by 2 bases and J by 1 base, with 11 bases left in between. In nucleotides, the CDR3 is TGTGCCAGTAGTATACAAACGACGCGCCAAGAGACCCAGTACTTC. Its protein is CASSIQTTRQETQYF.

The chain links TRBV19 to TRBJ2-5, with 10 bases matching TRBD1. This CDR3 comprises 16 residues. V was pared by 8 bases and J by 2 bases, with 11 bases of the junction left unmatched. The germline gives CDR1 LNHDA, CDR2 SQIVND (reference sequence). CDR3 nucleotide sequence: TGTGCCAGTGACTTCGTAGGGGACAGGGGTCAAGAGACCCAGTACTTC. This encodes CASDFVGDRGQETQYF. The whole variable domain, filled in from reference TRBV19 and TRBJ2-5, reads DGGITQSPKYLFRKEGQNVTLSCEQNLNHDAMYWYRQDPGQGLRLIYYSQIVNDFQKGDIAEGYSVSREKKESFPLTVTSAQKNPTAFYLCASDFVGDRGQETQYFGPGTRLLVL.

This chain links TRBV4-2 with TRBJ2-1; 11 bases fit TRBD2. There are 16 residues in the CDR3. V lost 6 bases and J lost 5; bases outside the gene matches: 9. Germline V gene sequence: CDR1 LGHNA, CDR2 YNFKEQ. DNA for the CDR3: TGTGCCAGCAGTCAACCGACTAGCGGGGTAAACAATGAGCAGTTCTTC. Translated: CASSQPTSGVNNEQFF.

The chain carries TRBV6-5 and TRBJ2-7; 7 bases are a match to TRBD1. V lost 6 bases, J lost 3 bases, and 8 bases stayed unmatched. The CDR3 is 14 residues long. Germline loops: CDR1 MNHEY, CDR2 SVGAGI. The CDR3 sequence: CASRTPGQLYEQYF. The CDR3 DNA is TGTGCCAGCAGGACACCGGGACAGCTCTACGAGCAGTACTTC.

This sequence joins TRBV3-1 (or the pseudogene TRBV3-2) and TRBJ1-4, with 10 positions matching TRBD1. There are 13 residues in the CDR3. Losses at the gene ends were 4 bases for V and 10 bases for J; bases not matched to a gene: 3. From germline, CDR1 is LGHDT and CDR2 YNNKEL (reference sequence). The CDR3 region has the DNA TGTGCCAGCAGCCCAAGGACAGGGGGAAAACTGTTTTTT. This translates into CASSPRTGGKLFF.

This sequence joins TRBV30 and TRBJ1-3; 9 bases are a match to TRBD1. The CDR3 is 15 amino acids. The germline CDR1 and CDR2 sequences are GTSNPN and SVGIG (reference sequence). V trimming: 1 base; J trimming: 8 bases; junction bases outside the gene matches: 9. Written as DNA, the CDR3 is TGTGCCTGGAGTGCACCTGACAGGGGGGTGGACACCATATATTTT. Amino acid sequence: CAWSAPDRGVDTIYF.

The chain is built from TRBV19 and TRBJ1-1; 9 bases line up with TRBD1. The junction had 5 bases not matched to a gene; V was cut back by 3 bases and J by 6 bases. CDR3 size: 14 residues. The germline gives CDR1 LNHDA, CDR2 SQIVND (reference sequence). CDR3 sequence (DNA): TGTGCCAGTAGTATGTACAGGGGGCAAGCTGAAGCTTTCTTT. This encodes CASSMYRGQAEAFF.

The chain recombines TRBV6-1 with TRBJ2-7, with 8 bases fitting TRBD1. Germline V gene lookup returns CDR1 MNHNS and CDR2 SASEGT. The V and J ends lost 0 bases and 5 bases, in that order; junction bases with no gene match: 18. The CDR3 consists of 19 residues. The CDR3 nucleotides read TGTGCCAGCAGTGAAGCGTCCCGGGACAGGAAGAGTTGGGCCAACGAGCAGTACTTC. It translates to CASSEASRDRKSWANEQYF.

This clone was counted once. The chain links TRBV27 to TRBJ1-1; possible D gene TRBD1, 6 bases. CDR3 size: 13 residues. CDR1 is MNHEY and CDR2 is SMNVEV in the germline V gene (reference sequence). Trimming left V 5 bases short and J 3 bases short, with 10 bases between. The CDR3 DNA follows: TGTGCCAGCAGTCTAAGGGGGGACACTGAAGCTTTCTTT. Its protein product is CASSLRGDTEAFF.

The rearrangement links TRBV6-6 to TRBJ1-5; perhaps TRBD1 as D (5 bases). V was shortened by 7 bases and J by 0 bases, with 13 bases between the two germline ends. The CDR3 loop spans 15 amino acids. Germline CDR1 reads MNHNY; CDR2 reads SVGAGI (reference sequence). The CDR3 nucleotides read TGTGCCAGCAACAACCCCGGGGCTAGCAATCAGCCCCAGCATTTT. Encoded protein: CASNNPGASNQPQHF.

This clone came up a few times. This rearrangement joins TRBV27 to TRBJ2-2, with D unresolved. This CDR3 region has 13 residues. The germline V gene encodes CDR1 MNHEY and CDR2 SMNVEV (reference sequence). Deletions cut 3 bases from V and 7 bases from J, with 9 bases between. The CDR3 nucleotides are TGTGCCAGCAGTTTCCAACTATACGGGGAGCTGTTTTTT. As protein: CASSFQLYGELFF.

The CDR3 DNA reads as TGTGCCAGCAGCCTCACAGGGTCAAGTACGCGGGAGCAGTACTTC. Amino acid sequence: CASSLTGSSTREQYF. J is TRBJ2-7 and V is TRBV7-3; TRBD1 might be the D (6 bases). V lost 5 bases and J 7 bases, leaving 21 bases between the germline ends. Germline V lookup: CDR1 SGHTA, CDR2 FQGTGA. CDR3 size: 15 residues. Using reference TRBV7-3 and TRBJ2-7 for the parts outside the CDR3, the full variable domain is GAGVSQTPSNKVTEKGKYVELRCDPISGHTALYWYRQSLGQGPEFLIYFQGTGAADDSGLPNDRFFAVRPEGSVSTLKIQRTERGDSAVYLCASSLTGSSTREQYFGPGTRLTVT.

This chain links TRBV2 with TRBJ1-4, with TRBD1 matching over 9 bases. This CDR3 region has 17 residues. CDR1 is SNHLY and CDR2 is FYNNEI in the germline V gene. The ends lost 1 base at V and 1 base at J; junction bases unmatched: 4. The chain's CDR3 is CASSEEGQGLTNEKLFF. CDR3 DNA: TGTGCCAGCAGTGAAGAGGGACAGGGTCTAACTAATGAAAAACTGTTTTTT.

A remark on this clone: At the DNA level, this CDR3 is encoded by other sequences in the same sample as well. This rearrangement joins TRBV20-1 to TRBJ1-1; tentative D call: TRBD1 (6 bases). V lost 1 base to trimming and J lost 7 bases, with 7 bases between them. CDR1 and CDR2 (germline): DFQATT, SNEGSKA (reference sequence). CDR3 length equals 11 residues. DNA for the CDR3: TGCAGTGCTAGAGGACAGGTTGAAGCTTTCTTT. Translated, it gives CSARGQVEAFF.

The CDR3 coding sequence is TGTGCCACCAGCTCCCTGGGTGAGGCTCGGGAGACCCAGTACTTC. Amino acids: CATSSLGEARETQYF. The rearrangement joins TRBV15 to TRBJ2-5; D is undetermined. The CDR3 extends over 15 amino acids. The germline V and J ends were trimmed by 5 bases and 5 bases, with 18 bases remaining between them. Germline CDR1 and CDR2: LNHNV and YYDKDF (reference sequence).

This clone was seen once. In DNA form, the CDR3 reads TGCGCCAGCAGCCAAGTAATCGGGGGCGGTCAGCCCCAGCATTTT. Residues: CASSQVIGGGQPQHF. The gene calls are TRBV4-3 and TRBJ1-5; perhaps TRBD1 as D (6 bases). The CDR3 consists of 15 residues. V lost 1 base to trimming and J lost 6 bases, with 13 bases between them. Germline V gene lookup returns CDR1 LGHNA and CDR2 YSLEER.

The chain links TRBV10-2 to TRBJ1-3; possibly TRBD1 for D (5 bases). From germline, CDR1 is WSHSY and CDR2 SAAADI. The V and J ends lost 6 bases and 0 bases respectively, with 6 bases between them. The CDR3 runs 13 residues. Here the CDR3 reads CASRDNSGNTIYF. The CDR3 coding sequence is TGCGCCAGCAGGGACAACTCTGGAAACACCATATATTTT.

The genes are TRBV6-5 and TRBJ2-1; D is undetermined. With 0 bases removed from V and 7 bases from J, the gap between germline ends came to 7 bases. This CDR3 is built from 13 residues. Germline V gene lookup returns CDR1 MNHEY and CDR2 SVGAGI. The CDR3 reads CASSYSIVNEQFF. The CDR3 region has the DNA TGTGCCAGCAGTTACTCGATCGTGAATGAGCAGTTCTTC.

This clone was picked up one time. V is TRBV9 and J is TRBJ2-5; D gene uncertain. Trimming removed 5 bases at V and 5 bases at J, with 19 bases between. From germline, CDR1 is SGDLS and CDR2 YYNGEE. This CDR3 region has 15 residues. The CDR3 sequence: CASSQKNGLRETQYF. Written as DNA, the CDR3 is TGTGCCAGCAGTCAAAAAAACGGGTTAAGGGAGACCCAGTACTTC.

CDR3 in amino acids: CASTRRQARTNEKLFF. The CDR3 bases are TGTGCCAGTACTAGACGACAGGCTCGAACTAATGAAAAACTGTTTTTT. This chain joins TRBV19 and TRBJ1-4, with D possibly being TRBD1 (6 bases). The CDR3 contains 16 residues. Trimming left V 7 bases short and J 1 base short, with 16 bases between. Germline CDR1 LNHDA, CDR2 SQIVND (reference sequence).